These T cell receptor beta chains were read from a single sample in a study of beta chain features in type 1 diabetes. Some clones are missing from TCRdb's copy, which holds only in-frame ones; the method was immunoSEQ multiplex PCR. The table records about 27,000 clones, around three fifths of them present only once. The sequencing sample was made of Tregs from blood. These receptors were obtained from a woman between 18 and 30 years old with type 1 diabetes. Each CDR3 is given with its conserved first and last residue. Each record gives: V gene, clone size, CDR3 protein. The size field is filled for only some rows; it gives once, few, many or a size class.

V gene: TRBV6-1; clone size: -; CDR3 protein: CASSEDRQGVRLYTF
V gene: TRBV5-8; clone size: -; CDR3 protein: CASMSQTRGLNTEAFF
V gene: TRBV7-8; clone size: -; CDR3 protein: CASSKGRRGLSYEQYF
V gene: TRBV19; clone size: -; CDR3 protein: CASSIAGKTNTGELFF
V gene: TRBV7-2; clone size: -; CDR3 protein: CASSLGLAIYTGELFF
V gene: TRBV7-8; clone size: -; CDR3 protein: CASSSARTGLSTEAFF
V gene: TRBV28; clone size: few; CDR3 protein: CASSSGGPTSGDYSYEQYF
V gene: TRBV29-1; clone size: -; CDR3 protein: CSGSGRWDEQYF
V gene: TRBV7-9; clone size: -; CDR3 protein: CASSWDRGRGYTEAFF
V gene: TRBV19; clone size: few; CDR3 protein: CASRVGPGTDTQYF
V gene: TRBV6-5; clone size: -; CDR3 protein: CASSYGREQYNEQFF
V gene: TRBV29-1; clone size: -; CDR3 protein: CSVASRPYNEQFF
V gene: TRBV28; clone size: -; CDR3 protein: CASSFRGEGTDTQYF
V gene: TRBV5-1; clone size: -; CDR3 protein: CASSRDFYNEQFF
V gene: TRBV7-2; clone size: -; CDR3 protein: CASSFSVTGELFF
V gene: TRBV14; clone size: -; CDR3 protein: CASSRENVGTAIQYF
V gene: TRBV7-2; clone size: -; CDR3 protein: CASSLGLAGDTQYF
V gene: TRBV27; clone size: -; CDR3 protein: CASSSPGTGRTEAFF
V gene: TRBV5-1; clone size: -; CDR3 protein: CASSLEAPSYEQYF
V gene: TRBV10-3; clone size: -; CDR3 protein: CAISVRDRENYGYTF
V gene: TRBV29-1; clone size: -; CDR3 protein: CSVTETSGANVLTF
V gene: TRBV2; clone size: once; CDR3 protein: CASREGGAEQFF
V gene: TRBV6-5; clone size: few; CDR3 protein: CASSYSAVPTDTQYF
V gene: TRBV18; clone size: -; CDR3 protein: CASSIGLSDTGELFF
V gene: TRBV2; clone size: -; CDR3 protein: CASSRQAGEKLFF
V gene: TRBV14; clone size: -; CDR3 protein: CASSQRVGSGGYEQYF
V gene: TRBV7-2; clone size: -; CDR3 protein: CASSLRWGTSSPELFF
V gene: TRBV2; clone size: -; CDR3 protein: CASSPNTGELFF
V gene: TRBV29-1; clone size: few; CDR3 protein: CSVGVGKAQYF
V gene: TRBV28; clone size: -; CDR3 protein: CASTESGQGLLEQFF
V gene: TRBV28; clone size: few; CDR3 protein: CASSLGGLGSEAFF
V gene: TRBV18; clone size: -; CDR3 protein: CASSSESYEQYF
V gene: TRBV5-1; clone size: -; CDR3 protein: CASSLQGPDNTEAFF
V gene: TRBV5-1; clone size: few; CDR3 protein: CASSHLTWATGELFF
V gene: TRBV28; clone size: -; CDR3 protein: CASSSNWGTSQPQHF
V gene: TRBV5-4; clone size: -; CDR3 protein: CASSTPDRGYGIQYF
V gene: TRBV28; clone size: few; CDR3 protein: CASSSLQGPGAEAFF
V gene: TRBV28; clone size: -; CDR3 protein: CASSLLGTGGSYEQYF
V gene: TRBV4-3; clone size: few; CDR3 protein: CASSRSSGPGETQYF
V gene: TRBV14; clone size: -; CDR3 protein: CASRENRFTEAFF
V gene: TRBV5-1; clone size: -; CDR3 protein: CASSLVGLATYNEQFF
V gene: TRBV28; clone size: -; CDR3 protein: CASSLYSPRSSGANVLTF